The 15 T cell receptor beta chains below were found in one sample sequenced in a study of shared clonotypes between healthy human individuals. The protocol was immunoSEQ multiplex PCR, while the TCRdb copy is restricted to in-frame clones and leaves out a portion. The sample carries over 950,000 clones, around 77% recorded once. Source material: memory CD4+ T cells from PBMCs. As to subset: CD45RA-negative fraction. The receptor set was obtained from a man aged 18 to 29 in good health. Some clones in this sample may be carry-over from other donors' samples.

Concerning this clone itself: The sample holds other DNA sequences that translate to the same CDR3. The CDR3 loop is CASSIRAGYGYTF. DNA for the CDR3: TGTGCCAGTAGTATCCGCGCAGGCTATGGCTACACCTTC. The V call is TRBV19, the J call TRBJ1-2; D unclear. The CDR3 contains 13 residues. Trimming left V 3 bases short and J 4 bases short, with 9 bases between. Germline loops: CDR1 LNHDA, CDR2 SQIVND (reference sequence).

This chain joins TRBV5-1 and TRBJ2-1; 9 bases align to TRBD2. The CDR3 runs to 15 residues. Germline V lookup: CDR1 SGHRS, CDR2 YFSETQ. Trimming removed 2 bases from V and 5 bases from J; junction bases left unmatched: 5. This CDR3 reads CASSLTSSGDNEQFF. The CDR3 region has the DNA TGCGCCAGCAGCTTAACTTCTAGCGGGGACAATGAGCAGTTCTTC.

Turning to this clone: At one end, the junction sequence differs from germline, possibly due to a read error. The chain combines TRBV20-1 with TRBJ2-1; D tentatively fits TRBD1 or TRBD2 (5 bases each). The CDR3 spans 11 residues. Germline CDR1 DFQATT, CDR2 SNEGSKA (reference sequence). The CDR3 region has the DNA TGCAGTGCATTGTTCCGGGGCCTGGGGATCTTC. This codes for CSALFRGLGIF.

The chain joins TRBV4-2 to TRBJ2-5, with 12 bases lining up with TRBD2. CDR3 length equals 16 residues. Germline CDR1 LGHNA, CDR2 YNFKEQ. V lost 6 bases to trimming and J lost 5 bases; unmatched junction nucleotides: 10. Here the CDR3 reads CASSQTSGSVWETQYF. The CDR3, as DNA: TGTGCCAGCAGTCAGACTAGCGGGAGCGTCTGGGAGACCCAGTACTTC.

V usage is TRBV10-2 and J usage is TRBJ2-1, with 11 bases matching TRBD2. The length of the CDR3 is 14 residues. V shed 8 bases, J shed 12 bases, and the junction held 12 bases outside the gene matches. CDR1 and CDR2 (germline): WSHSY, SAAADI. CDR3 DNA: TGCGCCAGCCAGAAACTAGCGGGGGTTTTTTTGCAGTTCTTC. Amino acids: CASQKLAGVFLQFF.

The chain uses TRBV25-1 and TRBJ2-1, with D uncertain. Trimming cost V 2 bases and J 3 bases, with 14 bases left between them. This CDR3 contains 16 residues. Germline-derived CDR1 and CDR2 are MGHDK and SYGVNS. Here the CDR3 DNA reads TGTGCCAGCAGTGAAAGGGTAGCAGGTGGCTACAATGAGCAGTTCTTC. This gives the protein CASSERVAGGYNEQFF.

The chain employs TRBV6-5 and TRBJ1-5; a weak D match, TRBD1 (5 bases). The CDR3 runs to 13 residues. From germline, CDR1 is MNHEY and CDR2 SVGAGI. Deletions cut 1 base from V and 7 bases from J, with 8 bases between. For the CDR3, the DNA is TGTGCCAGCAGTTACTGGCGGGGGCAGCCCCAGCATTTT. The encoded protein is CASSYWRGQPQHF.

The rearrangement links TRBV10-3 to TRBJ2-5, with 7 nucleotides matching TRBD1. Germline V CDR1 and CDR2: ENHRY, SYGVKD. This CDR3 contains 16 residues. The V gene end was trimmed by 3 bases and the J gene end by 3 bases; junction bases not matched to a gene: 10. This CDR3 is CAISDRWDSFKETQYF. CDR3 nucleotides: TGTGCCATCAGTGACCGATGGGACAGCTTTAAAGAGACCCAGTACTTC.

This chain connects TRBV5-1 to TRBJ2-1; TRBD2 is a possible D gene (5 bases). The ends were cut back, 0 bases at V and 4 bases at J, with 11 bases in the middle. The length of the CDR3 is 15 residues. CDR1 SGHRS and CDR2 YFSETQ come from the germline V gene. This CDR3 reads CASSLDGKFYNEQFF. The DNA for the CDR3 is TGCGCCAGCAGCTTGGACGGGAAGTTTTACAATGAGCAGTTCTTC.

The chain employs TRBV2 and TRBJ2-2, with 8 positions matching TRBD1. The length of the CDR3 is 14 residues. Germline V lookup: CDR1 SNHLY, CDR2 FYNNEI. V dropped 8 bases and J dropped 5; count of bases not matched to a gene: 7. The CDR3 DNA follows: TGTGCCAGCGTTCTCCAGGGGGCAACCGGGGAGCTGTTTTTT. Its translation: CASVLQGATGELFF.

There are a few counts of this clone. CDR3 sequence reads: CASSSWTSGTDTQYF. The CDR3 region has the DNA TGTGCCAGCAGCTCCTGGACTAGCGGGACAGATACGCAGTATTTT. The chain combines TRBV11-2 with TRBJ2-3; 11 positions match TRBD2. This CDR3 has 15 residues. V shed 4 bases and J 3 bases; nucleotides not matched to a gene: 3. Germline V gene data show CDR1 as SGHAT and CDR2 as FQNNGV.

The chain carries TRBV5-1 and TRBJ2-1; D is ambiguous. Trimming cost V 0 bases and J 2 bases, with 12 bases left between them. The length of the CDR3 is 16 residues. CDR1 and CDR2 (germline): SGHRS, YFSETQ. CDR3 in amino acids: CASSLGQPGAYNEQFF. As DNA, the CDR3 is TGCGCCAGCAGCTTGGGTCAGCCTGGGGCCTACAATGAGCAGTTCTTC. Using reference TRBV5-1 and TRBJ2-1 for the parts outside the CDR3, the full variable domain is KAGVTQTPRYLIKTRGQQVTLSCSPISGHRSVSWYQQTPGQGLQFLFEYFSETQRNKGNFPGRFSGRQFSNSRSEMNVSTLELGDSALYLCASSLGQPGAYNEQFFGPGTRLTVL.

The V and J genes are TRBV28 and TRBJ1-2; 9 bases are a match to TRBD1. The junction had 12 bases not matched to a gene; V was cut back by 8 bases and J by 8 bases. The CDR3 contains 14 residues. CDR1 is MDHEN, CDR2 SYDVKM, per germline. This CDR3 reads CASHRTGGVGGYTF. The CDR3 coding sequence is TGTGCCAGCCATAGAACAGGGGGCGTTGGAGGCTACACCTTC.

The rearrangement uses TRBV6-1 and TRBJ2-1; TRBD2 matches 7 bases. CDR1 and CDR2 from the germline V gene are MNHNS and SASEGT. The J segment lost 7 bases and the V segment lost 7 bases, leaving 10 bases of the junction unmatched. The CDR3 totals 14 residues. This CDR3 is CASIARERTNEQFF. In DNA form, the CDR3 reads TGTGCCAGCATCGCGCGGGAGCGTACAAATGAGCAGTTCTTC.

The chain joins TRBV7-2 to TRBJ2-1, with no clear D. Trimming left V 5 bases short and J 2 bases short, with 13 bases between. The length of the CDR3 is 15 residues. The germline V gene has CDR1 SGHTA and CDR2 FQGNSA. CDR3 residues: CASSPSSWTYNEQFF. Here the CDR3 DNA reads TGTGCCAGCAGCCCCAGTAGTTGGACCTACAATGAGCAGTTCTTC.